This T cell receptor (beta chain) was identified in a study of blood T cell repertoires in COVID-19. Turning to the study itself: T cells, B-cell-depleted T cells, or PBMCs supplied cDNA or gDNA.

Trimming pared 6 bases from V and 4 bases from J, leaving 18 bases between. The CDR3 contains 15 residues. Germline CDR1 and CDR2: LNHDA and SQIVND (reference sequence). Authors' data handling: Estimates of nucleated cell counts were drawn from the amplification of reference gene primers. Profiling relied on immunoSEQ multiplex PCR, and the TCRdb table lists in-frame clones only, not all of them. V, J and clone size were drawn from that table, and D and trimming were deduced from the DNA. The profile shows 200,000 to 250,000 clones, around 85% of them singletons. Sequencing used peripheral blood. The TCR comes from a human donor in a cohort sampled during active COVID-19. This chain uses TRBV19 with TRBJ1-1, with a possible D match to TRBD1 (6 bases). The DNA for the CDR3 is TGTGCCAGTAGCAAAAACGACGGGACATCCACTGAAGCTTTCTTT. It translates to CASSKNDGTSTEAFF.